This T cell receptor (beta chain) derives from a study of T cell repertoires in cytomegalovirus infection. Whole-study context: Public TCR beta signatures provided an indication of both CMV infection and a matching HLA type. Study-wide points: Predominance within the ex vivo response was attributable to HLA-C-restricted CMV-specific TCR beta clonotypes. Carriers of CMV and the relevant HLA type were discriminated by public TCR beta frequency.

Germline loops: CDR1 SGHVS, CDR2 FQNEAQ. The CDR3 has 17 residues. J lost 3 bases, V lost 0 bases, and 9 bases had no gene match. TCRdb fed the reads into MiXCR, producing one record per CDR3 protein. The sample has 500,000 to 600,000 distinct CDR3 sequences; 16% are singletons. This clonotype was detected ten times or more. Its antigen is unidentified. The sequencing sample was made of CD8+ T cells from PBMCs. The chain recombines TRBV7-8 with TRBJ2-3; 7 bases line up with TRBD1. The TCR sequence derives from a human donor in good health (CMV status not recorded). Some clones in this sample may be carry-over from other donors' samples. The CDR3 DNA reads TGTGCCAGCAGCTTAGCGTCCGGGACAGAGGGTACAGATACGCAGTATTTT. Protein: CASSLASGTEGTDTQYF. The whole variable domain, remainder taken from reference TRBV7-8 and TRBJ2-3, is GAGVSQSPRYKVAKRGQDVALRCDPISGHVSLFWYQQALGQGPEFLTYFQNEAQLDKSGLPSDRFFAERPEGSVSTLKIQRTQQEDSAVYLCASSLASGTEGTDTQYFGPGTRLTVL.